This TCR beta chain was identified during a study of blood T cells in healthy people across ages. With each sample, at least 5 micrograms of total RNA were extracted. The V end was cut by 0 bases, the J end by 5 bases, with 25 bases between. The CDR3 is made up of 18 amino acids. Germline CDR1 DFQATT, CDR2 SNEGSKA (reference sequence). A second about 6 to 11 cycle PCR used barcoded and J-beta primers. TCRdb passed the 5' RACE reads through MiXCR, listing each CDR3 protein once. This repertoire shows approximately 800,000 distinct CDR3 sequences, roughly 25% found once; its top ten account for roughly 3.5%. These same data were also listed under a study on T cells of mothers and their children. That report adds: About 6 children, together with their three healthy Caucasian mothers, made up the donors.

This clonotype was obtained from a boy between 10 and 17 years old in good health. The chain recombines TRBV20-1 with TRBJ2-5; D possibly corresponds to TRBD2 (6 bases). The specimen was blood. This CDR3 reads CSARDQEGRKFGQETQYF. CDR3 coding DNA: TGCAGTGCTAGAGATCAGGAGGGCAGGAAATTTGGCCAGGAGACCCAGTACTTC.